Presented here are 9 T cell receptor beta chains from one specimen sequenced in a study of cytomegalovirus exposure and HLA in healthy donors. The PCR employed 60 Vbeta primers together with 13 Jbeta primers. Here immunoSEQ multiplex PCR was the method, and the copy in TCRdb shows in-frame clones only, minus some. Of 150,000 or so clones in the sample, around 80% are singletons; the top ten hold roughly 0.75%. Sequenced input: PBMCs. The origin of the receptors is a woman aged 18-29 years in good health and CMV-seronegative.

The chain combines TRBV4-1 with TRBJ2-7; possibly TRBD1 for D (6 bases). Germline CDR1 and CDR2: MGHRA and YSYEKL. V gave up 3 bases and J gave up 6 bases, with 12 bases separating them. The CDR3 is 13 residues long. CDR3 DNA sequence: TGCGCCAGCAGCCAGTATCAGGGGACCGAGCAGTACTTC. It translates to CASSQYQGTEQYF.

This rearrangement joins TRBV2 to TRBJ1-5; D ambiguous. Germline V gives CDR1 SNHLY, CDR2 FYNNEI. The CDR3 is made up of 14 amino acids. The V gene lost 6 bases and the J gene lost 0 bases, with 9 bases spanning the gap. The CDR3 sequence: CASSFSGSNQPQHF. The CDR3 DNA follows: TGTGCCAGCAGCTTCTCGGGTAGCAATCAGCCCCAGCATTTT.

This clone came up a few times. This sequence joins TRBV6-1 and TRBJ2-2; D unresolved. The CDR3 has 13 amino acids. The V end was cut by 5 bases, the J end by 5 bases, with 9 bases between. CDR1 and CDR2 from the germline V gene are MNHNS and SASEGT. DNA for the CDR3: TGTGCCAGCAGTTCAGGCGAGACCGGGGAGCTGTTTTTT. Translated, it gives CASSSGETGELFF.

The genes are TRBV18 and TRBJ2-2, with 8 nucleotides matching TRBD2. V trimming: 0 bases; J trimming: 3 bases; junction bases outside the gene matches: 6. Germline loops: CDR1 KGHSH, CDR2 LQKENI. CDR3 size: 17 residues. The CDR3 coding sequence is TGTGCCAGCTCACCACCCGGGAGGGCCTTGGACACCGGGGAGCTGTTTTTT. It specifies CASSPPGRALDTGELFF.

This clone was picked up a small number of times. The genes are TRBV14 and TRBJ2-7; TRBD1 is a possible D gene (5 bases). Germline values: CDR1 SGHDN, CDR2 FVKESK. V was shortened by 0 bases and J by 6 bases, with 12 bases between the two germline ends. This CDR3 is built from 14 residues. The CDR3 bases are TGTGCCAGCAGCCAAGAATCAGGGTGGGGCGAGCAGTACTTC. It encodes CASSQESGWGEQYF.

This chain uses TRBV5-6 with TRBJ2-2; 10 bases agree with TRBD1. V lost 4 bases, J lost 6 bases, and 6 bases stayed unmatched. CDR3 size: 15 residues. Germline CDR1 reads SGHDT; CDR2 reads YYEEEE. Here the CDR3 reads CASSLGQGRAGELFF. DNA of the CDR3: TGTGCCAGCAGCCTGGGACAGGGGAGGGCCGGGGAGCTGTTTTTT.

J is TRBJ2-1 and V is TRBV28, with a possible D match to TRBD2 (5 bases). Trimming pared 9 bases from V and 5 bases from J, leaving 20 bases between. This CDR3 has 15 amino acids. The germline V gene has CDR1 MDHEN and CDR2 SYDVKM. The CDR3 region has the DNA TGTGCCAGTCGTCTGTCGGGCAGCGGACACAATGAGCAGTTCTTC. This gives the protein CASRLSGSGHNEQFF.

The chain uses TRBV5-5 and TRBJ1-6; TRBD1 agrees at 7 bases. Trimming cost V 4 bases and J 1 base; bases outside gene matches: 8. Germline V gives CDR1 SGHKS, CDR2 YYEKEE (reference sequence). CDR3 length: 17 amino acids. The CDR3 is CASSPEQGGSYNSPLHF. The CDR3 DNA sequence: TGTGCCAGCAGCCCGGAGCAGGGGGGTTCCTATAATTCACCCCTCCACTTT.

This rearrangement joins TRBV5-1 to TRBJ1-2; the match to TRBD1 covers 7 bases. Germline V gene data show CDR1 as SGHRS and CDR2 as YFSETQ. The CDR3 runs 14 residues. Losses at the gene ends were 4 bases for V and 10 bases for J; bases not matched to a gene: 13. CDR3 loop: CASSPLTGLEDYTF. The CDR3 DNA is TGCGCCAGCAGCCCCCTGACAGGGTTGGAGGACTACACCTTC.